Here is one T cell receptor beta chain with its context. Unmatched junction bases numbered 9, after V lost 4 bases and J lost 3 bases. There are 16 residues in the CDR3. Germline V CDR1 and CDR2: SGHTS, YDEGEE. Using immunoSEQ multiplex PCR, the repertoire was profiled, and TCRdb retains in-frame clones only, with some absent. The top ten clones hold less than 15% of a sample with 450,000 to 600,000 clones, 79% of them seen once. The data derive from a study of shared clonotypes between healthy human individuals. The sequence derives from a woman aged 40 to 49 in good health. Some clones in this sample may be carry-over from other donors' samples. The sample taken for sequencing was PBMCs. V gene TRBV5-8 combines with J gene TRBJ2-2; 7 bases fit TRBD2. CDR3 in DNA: TGTGCCAGCAGCGCTGCCCTCAGCGGGGACACCGGGGAGCTGTTTTTT. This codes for CASSAALSGDTGELFF.